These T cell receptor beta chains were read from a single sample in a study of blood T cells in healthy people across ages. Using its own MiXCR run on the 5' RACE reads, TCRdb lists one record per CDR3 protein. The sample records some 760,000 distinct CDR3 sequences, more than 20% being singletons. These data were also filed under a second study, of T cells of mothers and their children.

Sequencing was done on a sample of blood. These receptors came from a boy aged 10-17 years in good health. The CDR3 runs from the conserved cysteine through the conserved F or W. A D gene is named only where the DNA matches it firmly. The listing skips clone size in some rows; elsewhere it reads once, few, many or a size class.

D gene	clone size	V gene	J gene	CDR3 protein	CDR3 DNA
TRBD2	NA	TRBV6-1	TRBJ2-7	CASMPTGGTHEQYF	TGTGCCAGCATGCCGACGGGAGGGACCCACGAGCAGTACTTC
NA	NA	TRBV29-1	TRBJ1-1	CSVETENTEAFF	TGCAGCGTTGAGACAGAGAACACTGAAGCTTTCTTT
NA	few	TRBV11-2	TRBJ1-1	CASSQSRNTEAFF	TGTGCCAGCAGTCAATCTAGGAACACTGAAGCTTTCTTT
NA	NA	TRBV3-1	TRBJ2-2	CASSQTYTGELFF	TGTGCCAGCAGCCAAACCTACACCGGGGAGCTGTTTTTT
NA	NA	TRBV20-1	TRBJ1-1	CSAREPQGLAEAFF	TGCAGTGCTAGAGAACCCCAGGGTTTAGCTGAAGCTTTCTTT
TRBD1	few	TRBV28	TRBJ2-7	CASSSPPRTGVSYEQYF	TGTGCCAGCAGTTCTCCCCCCCGGACAGGGGTCTCCTACGAGCAGTACTTC
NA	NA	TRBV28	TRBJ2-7	CASSNHPAYEQYF	TGTGCCAGCAGCAACCACCCCGCCTACGAGCAGTACTTC
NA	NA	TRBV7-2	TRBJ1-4	CASSLAFGGEKLFF	TGTGCCAGCAGCTTAGCGTTCGGGGGTGAAAAACTGTTTTTT
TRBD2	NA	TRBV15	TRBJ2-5	CATSTTSGSSETQYF	TGTGCCACCAGCACGACTAGCGGGAGTTCAGAGACCCAGTACTTC
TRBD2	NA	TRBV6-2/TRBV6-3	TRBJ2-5	CASSYSRTGGRTSGREEGEQSF	TGTGCCAGCAGTTACTCGAGGACAGGGGGGCGGACTAGCGGGAGGGAGGAGGGTGAGCAGTCCTTC
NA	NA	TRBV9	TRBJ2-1	CASSVGANPNNEQFF	TGTGCCAGCAGCGTAGGCGCGAACCCAAACAATGAGCAGTTCTTC
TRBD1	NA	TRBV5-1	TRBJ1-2	CASSQIGQARGYTF	TGCGCCAGCAGCCAAATAGGACAGGCACGGGGCTACACCTTC
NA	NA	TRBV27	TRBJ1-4	CASSLLGGGWEKLFF	TGTGCCAGCAGTTTATTAGGGGGGGGCTGGGAAAAACTGTTTTTT
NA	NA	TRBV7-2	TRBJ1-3	CASSLVGTSGNTIYF	TGTGCCAGCAGCTTAGTTGGGACGTCTGGAAACACCATATATTTT
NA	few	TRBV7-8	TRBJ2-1	CASTEASWGDEQFF	TGTGCCAGCACAGAGGCTTCCTGGGGGGATGAGCAGTTCTTC
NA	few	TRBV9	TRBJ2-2	CASSGGGAGELFF	TGTGCCAGCAGCGGAGGGGGAGCCGGGGAGCTGTTTTTT
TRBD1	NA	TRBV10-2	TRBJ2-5	CASRPGQGAETQYF	TGCGCCAGCAGACCGGGACAGGGGGCTGAGACCCAGTACTTC
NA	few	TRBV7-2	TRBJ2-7	CASRDTDRHEQYF	TGTGCCAGCAGAGACACCGATCGCCACGAGCAGTACTTC
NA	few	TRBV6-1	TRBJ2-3	CASSEGGHFTDTQYF	TGTGCCAGCAGTGAAGGGGGACACTTCACAGATACGCAGTATTTT
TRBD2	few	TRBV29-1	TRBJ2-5	CTDVTSEETQYF	TGCACCGATGTTACTAGCGAAGAGACCCAGTACTTC
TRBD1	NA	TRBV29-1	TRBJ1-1	CSVETQGAKNTEAFF	TGCAGCGTCGAAACTCAGGGGGCTAAGAACACTGAAGCTTTCTTT
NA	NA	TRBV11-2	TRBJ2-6	CASSPPAVSGANVLTF	TGTGCCAGCAGCCCCCCTGCGGTCTCTGGGGCCAACGTCCTGACTTTC
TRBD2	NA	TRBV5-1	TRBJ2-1	CASSPWGGGARYDEQFF	TGCGCCAGCAGCCCGTGGGGCGGGGGGGCCCGGTACGATGAGCAGTTCTTC
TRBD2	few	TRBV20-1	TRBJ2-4	CSARDLRLAGKNIQYF	TGCAGTGCTAGAGATCTGCGACTAGCGGGCAAAAACATTCAGTACTTC
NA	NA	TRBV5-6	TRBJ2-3	CASSHRGDPDTQYF	TGTGCCAGCAGTCACCGGGGAGATCCAGATACGCAGTATTTT
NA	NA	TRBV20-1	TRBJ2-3	CSARVPLGARSTDTQYF	TGCAGTGCTAGAGTACCTTTGGGGGCAAGGAGCACAGATACGCAGTATTTT
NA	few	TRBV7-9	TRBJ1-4	CASSLTIWGGNEKLFF	TGTGCCAGCAGCTTAACGATATGGGGGGGGAATGAAAAACTGTTTTTT
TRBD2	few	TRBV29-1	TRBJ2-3	CMGGMLSTDTQYF	TGCATGGGAGGGATGCTGAGCACAGATACGCAGTATTTT
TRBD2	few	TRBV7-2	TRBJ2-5	CASSLVFERGLSGTQYF	TGTGCCAGCAGCTTAGTTTTCGAGCGGGGCTTATCCGGGACCCAGTACTTC
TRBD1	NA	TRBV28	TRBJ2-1	CASSRTGSHNEQFF	TGTGCCAGCAGCCGGACAGGGTCTCACAATGAGCAGTTCTTC
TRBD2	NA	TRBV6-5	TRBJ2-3	CASRDGTSGSDTQYF	TGTGCCAGCAGAGATGGGACTAGCGGATCAGATACGCAGTATTTT
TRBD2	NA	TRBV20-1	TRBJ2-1	CSATPTSEYNEQFF	TGCAGTGCTACCCCGACTAGCGAGTACAATGAGCAGTTCTTC
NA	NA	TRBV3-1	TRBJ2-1	CASSPEASVSYNEQFF	TGTGCCAGCAGCCCTGAGGCTAGCGTTTCCTACAATGAGCAGTTCTTC
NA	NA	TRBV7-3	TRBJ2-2	CASSLGGADTGELFF	TGTGCCAGCAGCTTAGGGGGGGCGGACACCGGGGAGCTGTTTTTT
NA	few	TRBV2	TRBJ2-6	CASIPRSTGANVLTF	TGTGCCAGCATCCCCCGGTCCACTGGGGCCAACGTCCTGACTTTC
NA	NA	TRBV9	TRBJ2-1	CASSVPSSGNEQFF	TGTGCCAGCAGCGTCCCCTCTAGTGGCAATGAGCAGTTCTTC
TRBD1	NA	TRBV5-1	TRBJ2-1	CASSPGQGNNEQFF	TGCGCCAGCAGCCCTGGACAGGGTAACAATGAGCAGTTCTTC
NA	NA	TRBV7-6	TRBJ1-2	CASSLGGALGYTF	TGTGCCAGCAGCTTAGGGGGGGCGCTTGGCTACACCTTC
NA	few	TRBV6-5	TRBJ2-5	CATSDIQETQYF	TGTGCCACCTCGGACATCCAAGAGACCCAGTACTTC
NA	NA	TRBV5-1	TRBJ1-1	CASSRRTDITGAFF	TGCGCCAGCAGCCGGCGGACAGATATCACTGGAGCTTTCTTT
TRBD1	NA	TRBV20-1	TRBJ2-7	CSARGPGQGATYEQYF	TGCAGTGCTAGAGGCCCCGGACAGGGGGCCACCTACGAGCAGTACTTC
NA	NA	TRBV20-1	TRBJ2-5	CSASEETETQYF	TGCAGTGCTAGTGAGGAAACGGAGACCCAGTACTTC
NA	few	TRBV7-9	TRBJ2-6	CASSLRAQMAGANVLTF	TGTGCCAGCAGCTTAAGGGCCCAGATGGCTGGGGCCAACGTCCTGACTTTC
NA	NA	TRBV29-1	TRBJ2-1	CSVAAQIGNEQFF	TGCAGCGTCGCCGCGCAGATAGGGAATGAGCAGTTCTTC
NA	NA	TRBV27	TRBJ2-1	CASRKSQMSYNEQFF	TGTGCCAGCAGAAAGAGTCAAATGTCCTACAATGAGCAGTTCTTC
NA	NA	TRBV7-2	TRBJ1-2	CASSSRAPYGYTF	TGTGCCAGCAGCTCACGGGCACCCTATGGCTACACCTTC
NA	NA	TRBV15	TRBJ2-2	CATSRDRGEILLNTGELFF	TGTGCCACCAGCAGAGATCGAGGGGAGATCCTTCTAAACACCGGGGAGCTGTTTTTT
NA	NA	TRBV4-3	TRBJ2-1	CASSQQGNNEQFF	TGCGCCAGCAGCCAACAGGGGAACAATGAGCAGTTCTTC
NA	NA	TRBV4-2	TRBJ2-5	CASSQDQSETQYF	TGTGCCAGCAGCCAAGATCAATCCGAGACCCAGTACTTC
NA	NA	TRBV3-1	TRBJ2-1	CASSLTVGMQFF	TGTGCCAGCAGCCTGACGGTGGGGATGCAGTTCTTC
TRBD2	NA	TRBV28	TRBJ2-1	CASRPPSGSGERNEQFF	TGTGCCAGCAGGCCACCCTCCGGTAGCGGGGAGAGAAATGAGCAGTTCTTC